Sequencing of this T cell receptor beta chain was carried out in a study of immune cell composition in non-small cell lung cancer. Study as a whole: Tumours were mainly lung adenocarcinoma or squamous cell carcinoma.

For this clone: Antigen: not known.

Overall study findings and caveats: Smoking pack-years did not significantly correlate with tumour TCR-beta clonality.

Only in-frame clones appear in the TCRdb table, and some are missing; sequencing was by immunoSEQ multiplex PCR. The sample shows 9,500 to 10,000 clones, roughly two thirds of them seen only once. CDR3 length: 13 residues. Germline V gene lookup returns CDR1 LNHDA and CDR2 SQIVND (reference sequence). Trimming took 6 bases from V and 14 from J, leaving 17 bases between them. DNA was extracted from unsorted cell suspensions stored frozen. This TCR came from a human donor with non-small cell lung cancer. What was sequenced was lung tumor tissue. The chain has TRBV19 and TRBJ1-6; D unclear. CDR3 nucleotide sequence: TGTGCCAGTAGGACTGCTGACCGGTCATCCCTCCACTTT. Amino acid sequence: CASRTADRSSLHF.